Following are 25 T cell receptor beta chains from one sample sequenced in a study of blood T cells in healthy people across ages. Then a second PCR, running roughly 7 to 11 cycles, was carried out with a sample-barcoded 5' primer and a J-beta primer mix. Each CDR3 protein gets one entry after TCRdb re-called the 5' RACE reads with MiXCR. The repertoire includes 780,000 or so distinct CDR3 sequences, approximately 60% of them detected once, and roughly 25% sits in the top ten. Sequencing used blood. The source is a man in his forties in good health.

This clonotype has more than one count but fewer than ten. J is TRBJ1-2 and V is TRBV29-1; 7 bases fit TRBD1. This CDR3 is built from 14 residues. V was pared by 6 bases and J by 4 bases, with 11 bases of the junction left unmatched. Germline CDR1 and CDR2: SQVTM and ANQGSEA. The CDR3 region is CSVGGGGAPYGYTF. CDR3 in DNA: TGCAGCGTCGGTGGAGGGGGCGCGCCCTATGGCTACACCTTC.

The V and J genes are TRBV7-2 and TRBJ2-1; possibly TRBD1 for D (5 bases). The CDR3 is made up of 14 amino acids. Trimming took off 5 bases at V and 2 bases at J, with 10 bases between the two ends. Germline lookup yields CDR1 SGHTA and CDR2 FQGNSA. In DNA form, the CDR3 reads TGTGCCAGCAGCCCGACAGCTCCCTACAATGAGCAGTTCTTC. Protein product: CASSPTAPYNEQFF.

This clonotype showed up many times. The chain combines TRBV3-1 with TRBJ1-5; D perhaps matches TRBD1 (5 bases). This CDR3 contains 15 residues. Germline assignment: CDR1 LGHDT and CDR2 YNNKEL (reference sequence). Trimming removed 0 bases at V and 7 bases at J, with 13 bases between. The CDR3 sequence: CASSQDLTREQPQHF. As DNA, the CDR3 is TGTGCCAGCAGCCAAGATTTAACCAGGGAACAGCCCCAGCATTTT.

This clonotype was seen more than once but under ten times. This rearrangement joins TRBV4-2 to TRBJ1-5; D remains unclear. Trimming shortened V by 0 bases and J by 6 bases, and 12 bases separated the two germline ends. The CDR3 covers 15 residues. Germline-derived CDR1 and CDR2 are LGHNA and YNFKEQ. This chain's CDR3 is CASSQDRGSSQPQHF. CDR3 nucleotide sequence: TGTGCCAGCAGCCAAGATCGAGGGTCGTCTCAGCCCCAGCATTTT.

The rearrangement uses TRBV28 and TRBJ2-7, with TRBD1 as a possible D gene (7 bases). The germline V and J ends were trimmed by 6 bases and 4 bases, with 13 bases remaining between them. There are 13 residues in the CDR3. Germline V CDR1 and CDR2: MDHEN, SYDVKM. CDR3 nucleotides: TGTGCCAGCAGGTCGACAGGGAGGTACGAGCAGTACTTC. This sequence encodes CASRSTGRYEQYF.

This clonotype was detected a few times. The chain is built from TRBV27 and TRBJ1-5, with a weak D call TRBD1 (5 bases). Trimming removed 2 bases from V and 6 bases from J, with 11 bases in between. The CDR3 is 14 amino acids. The germline CDR1 and CDR2 sequences are MNHEY and SMNVEV (reference sequence). The CDR3 protein is CASSLGGVSQPQHF. CDR3 coding DNA: TGTGCCAGCAGTTTAGGGGGAGTAAGTCAGCCCCAGCATTTT.

In this sample, this clonotype turned up a few times. This chain connects TRBV3-1 to TRBJ2-3; TRBD1 is a possible D gene (6 bases). V lost 3 bases and J 0 bases, leaving 10 bases between the germline ends. CDR1 and CDR2 (germline): LGHDT, YNNKEL (reference sequence). This CDR3 is 15 amino acids long. CDR3 protein: CASSQLGASTDTQYF. The CDR3 nucleotides read TGTGCCAGCAGCCAGTTGGGGGCCAGCACAGATACGCAGTATTTT.

This sequence joins TRBV7-9 and TRBJ2-1; D unresolved. CDR3 length: 14 amino acids. Germline CDR1 and CDR2: SEHNR and FQNEAQ (reference sequence). V lost 5 bases, J lost 5 bases, and 13 bases lay in between. CDR3 loop: CASSTQHNHNEQFF. The CDR3 nucleotides read TGTGCCAGCAGCACTCAACATAACCACAATGAGCAGTTCTTC.

The chain combines TRBV7-2 with TRBJ2-5; TRBD1 matches at 11 bases. V was pared by 5 bases and J by 4 bases, with 3 bases of the junction left unmatched. This CDR3 comprises 14 residues. Germline V gene lookup returns CDR1 SGHTA and CDR2 FQGNSA. The CDR3 reads CTSSQGTGGETQYF. CDR3 bases: TGTACCAGCAGCCAAGGGACAGGGGGAGAGACCCAGTACTTC.

V gene TRBV7-3 combines with J gene TRBJ2-6; 9 bases match TRBD1. CDR3 length: 18 amino acids. In germline, CDR1 is SGHTA, CDR2 FQGTGA. V trimming: 4 bases; J trimming: 0 bases; junction bases outside the gene matches: 7. DNA for the CDR3: TGTGCCAGCAGCTACATGGGACAGGGATTCTCTGGGGCCAACGTCCTGACTTTC. Translated, it gives CASSYMGQGFSGANVLTF.

This clonotype was counted only a few times. The chain carries TRBV29-1 and TRBJ2-7; the match to TRBD2 covers 9 bases. This CDR3 has 16 residues. V trimming: 0 bases; J trimming: 3 bases; junction bases outside the gene matches: 9. Germline assignment: CDR1 SQVTM and CDR2 ANQGSEA. The CDR3 sequence is CSVEDLGTAGGYEQYF. CDR3 DNA: TGCAGCGTTGAAGATCTAGGGACAGCGGGGGGCTACGAGCAGTACTTC.

This chain links TRBV9 with TRBJ2-3, with D maybe TRBD2 (5 bases). This CDR3 comprises 18 residues. Germline V gives CDR1 SGDLS, CDR2 YYNGEE. Between the trimmed V and J ends, which lost 0 bases and 2 bases, there was a span of 19 bases. CDR3 coding DNA: TGTGCCAGCAGCGTAGGGGCGGGTCCGGCGTCGGCCACAGATACGCAGTATTTT. Translating it yields CASSVGAGPASATDTQYF.

In this sample, this clonotype turned up a few times. V usage is TRBV5-1 and J usage is TRBJ2-3; TRBD2 might be the D (5 bases). Trimming left V 5 bases short and J 0 bases short, with 10 bases between. From germline, CDR1 is SGHRS and CDR2 YFSETQ. The CDR3 spans 14 residues. CDR3 DNA sequence: TGCGCCAGCAGAAGCGGCATTAGCACAGATACGCAGTATTTT. Translation gives CASRSGISTDTQYF.

This clonotype was observed a few times. The V call is TRBV12-3 or TRBV12-4, the J call TRBJ2-3; the D call may be TRBD1 or TRBD2 (5 bases each). The CDR3 is 12 residues long. Between the trimmed V and J ends, which lost 11 bases and 3 bases, there was a span of 12 bases. The CDR3 loop is CAAGTGTDTQYF. CDR3 bases: TGTGCCGCCGGGACGGGAACAGATACGCAGTATTTT.

The chain carries TRBV15 and TRBJ2-3; D possibly corresponds to TRBD1 (6 bases). The CDR3 spans 17 residues. Trimming took 0 bases from V and 3 from J, leaving 16 bases between them. CDR1 and CDR2 (germline): LNHNV, YYDKDF (reference sequence). CDR3 in amino acids: CATSRDKQGAGTDTQYF. The CDR3 DNA sequence: TGTGCCACCAGCAGAGATAAACAGGGTGCAGGTACAGATACGCAGTATTTT.

This sequence joins TRBV7-9 and TRBJ2-7; D unclear. The CDR3 sequence is 14 residues long. Trimming removed 5 bases at V and 4 bases at J, with 15 bases between. Germline V gives CDR1 SEHNR, CDR2 FQNEAQ (reference sequence). The CDR3 DNA reads as TGTGCCAGCAGCCATATAGTAGGCCCTTACGAGCAGTACTTC. Protein: CASSHIVGPYEQYF.

The J gene is TRBJ1-1, the V gene TRBV6-2 or TRBV6-3, with a tentative D call TRBD1 (6 bases). Germline CDR1 is MNHEY and CDR2 is SVGEGT. V was shortened by 2 bases and J by 6 bases, with 16 bases between the two germline ends. The CDR3 has 15 amino acids. DNA of the CDR3: TGTGCCAGCAGTTACGGGGAACAGGGTCTCCCTGAAGCTTTCTTT. Translating it yields CASSYGEQGLPEAFF.

The chain uses TRBV6-5 and TRBJ2-7; the match to TRBD1 covers 7 bases. The CDR3 has 15 residues. Germline V lookup: CDR1 MNHEY, CDR2 SVGAGI. Germline trimming cut 8 bases from V and 2 bases from J; bases unmatched to any gene: 12. Here the CDR3 DNA reads TGTGCCAGCGGTTCCGACAGGGTAGCGACCTACGAGCAGTACTTC. Its translation: CASGSDRVATYEQYF.

V is TRBV7-8 and J is TRBJ2-7; 9 positions agree with TRBD2. The length of the CDR3 is 15 residues. The ends lost 6 bases at V and 2 bases at J; junction bases unmatched: 8. Germline V lookup: CDR1 SGHVS, CDR2 FQNEAQ. The CDR3 bases are TGTGCCAGCAGGCCGACTAGCGGACTTCCCTACGAGCAGTACTTC. Its protein is CASRPTSGLPYEQYF.

This clonotype has more than one count but fewer than ten. An end of the junction does not agree with germline; a read error may underlie this. The chain couples TRBV3-1 to TRBJ1-2; D is uncertain. Germline values: CDR1 LGHDT, CDR2 YNNKEL (reference sequence). CDR3 length: 13 amino acids. The CDR3 nucleotides are TGTGCCAGCAGCCGCGATCCCCGAAGAGGCTGCACCTTC. Translated, it gives CASSRDPRRGCTF. Together with reference TRBV3-1 and TRBJ1-2, the CDR3 gives the full variable domain: DTAVSQTPKYLVTQMGNDKSIKCEQNLGHDTMYWYKQDSKKFLKIMFSYNNKELIINETVPNRFSPKSPDKAHLNLHINSLELGDSAVYFCASSRDPRRGCTFGSGTRLTVV.

In this sample, this clonotype turned up a few times. The V gene is TRBV27, the J gene TRBJ2-3; a possible D gene is TRBD1 (5 bases). The CDR3 is made up of 14 amino acids. Germline lookup yields CDR1 MNHEY and CDR2 SMNVEV (reference sequence). V lost 2 bases, J lost 4 bases, and 10 bases lay in between. For the CDR3, the DNA is TGTGCCAGCAGTTTAGGGGCTGGGGCAGATACGCAGTATTTT. It specifies CASSLGAGADTQYF.

This clonotype was recorded at least ten times. A much larger clone differs by one base, so this may be a read error. This chain links TRBV29-1 with TRBJ2-1; D remains unclear. The J call may not be correct, given that the DNA end is closer to TRBJ2-7. CDR3 length: 13 amino acids. Germline V gene sequence: CDR1 SQVTM, CDR2 ANQGSEA. The CDR3, as DNA: TGCAGCGTTGCTCGTGACCAAAACAATGAGCAGTACTTC. Its translation is CSVARDQNNEQYF.

The V and J genes are TRBV6-2 or TRBV6-3 and TRBJ2-7; perhaps D is TRBD1 or TRBD2 (5 bases each). Germline V gives CDR1 MNHEY, CDR2 SVGEGT. The CDR3 is 15 residues long. Trimming cost V 6 bases and J 1 base, with 16 bases left between them. Written as DNA, the CDR3 is TGTGCCAGCAGGGAACTGGGGGAAAGATCCTACGAGCAGTACTTC. It yields the protein CASRELGERSYEQYF.

The V call is TRBV6-2 or TRBV6-3, the J call TRBJ1-6, with no clear D. The CDR3 runs 17 residues. CDR1 and CDR2 from the germline V gene are MNHEY and SVGEGT. With 2 bases removed from V and 6 bases from J, the gap between germline ends came to 17 bases. For the CDR3, the DNA is TGTGCCAGCAGTTACGTGACACTCCAAGGCGGTAATTCACCCCTCCACTTT. Translating it yields CASSYVTLQGGNSPLHF.

CDR3 nucleotide sequence: TGTGCCGTACAGGGGAGCGGCACAGATACGCAGTATTTT. Residues: CAVQGSGTDTQYF. The chain employs TRBV10-3 and TRBJ2-3; 7 bases agree with TRBD1. Per germline, CDR1 ENHRY and CDR2 SYGVKD. Trimming cost V 11 bases and J 1 base; bases outside gene matches: 6. CDR3 length equals 13 residues.